Given below is one T cell receptor beta chain in context. Its cognate antigen is unknown. The sample is drawn from a study of T-cell memory formation after mild COVID-19. The study, taken as a whole, reports: Pre-infection memory harbored some responding clones, suggesting cross-reactive memory joined. A second wave of clones peaked on day 37, and their SARS-CoV-2 specificity went unconfirmed.

TCRalpha and TCRbeta libraries used 5'RACE with constant-segment primers and UMIs. From the 5' RACE reads, TCRdb called clonotypes with MiXCR, one entry per CDR3 protein. The sample shows under 250,000 distinct CDR3 sequences, around 8.8% of them seen only once. The sequencing input was PBMCs or a T cell subset sorted from them (not recorded which). The TCR comes from a man aged 18 to 35 who had mild COVID-19 (a few samples of this study predate the infection). Cell type and time point are not known.

Here the CDR3 reads CASINGDTQYF. DNA for the CDR3: TGTGCCAGCATCAACGGAGATACGCAGTATTTT. This chain connects TRBV6-2 or TRBV6-3 to TRBJ2-3; D gene uncertain. This CDR3 has 11 residues. From germline, CDR1 is MNHEY and CDR2 SVGEGT. The V end was cut by 7 bases, the J end by 5 bases, with 7 bases between.